Detailed here is one T cell receptor (beta chain). Its antigen is not identified. The data were obtained in a study of cytomegalovirus exposure and HLA in healthy donors. Study-wide results and limits: Later analysis demonstrated an association between a missense DCLRE1C variant and TCR beta V- and J-gene trimming. In an earlier analysis, in approximately 630 donors, most V segments appeared productive either ~90% or ~30% of the time. According to a later analysis, donors in an Asian-associated ancestry cluster reportedly had fewer N-insertions than the 666-donor mean.

This PCR relied on a set of 60 Vbeta primers and 13 Jbeta primers. Methods used by the authors: A later analysis counted 65 million to 95 million unique TCR beta chains, some 12 million shared. Sequencing used immunoSEQ multiplex PCR; TCRdb keeps in-frame clones, though not all of them. The V and J calls and clone size come from that table; D and trimming were worked out from the DNA. The sample holds about 180,000 clones, about four fifths seen once. The sequence was obtained from a woman in her 30s in good health and CMV-seronegative. The material sequenced was PBMCs.

The CDR3 loop is CASSSKTGTGAGYTF. The CDR3 DNA reads as TGTGCCAGCAGCTCAAAGACCGGGACAGGGGCTGGCTACACCTTC. This chain links TRBV7-2 with TRBJ1-2; 10 bases fit TRBD1. CDR1 and CDR2 from the germline V gene are SGHTA and FQGNSA. This CDR3 is 15 amino acids long. V lost 4 bases and J lost 7; bases outside the gene matches: 9. Complete variable domain (other parts from reference TRBV7-2 and TRBJ1-2): GAGVSQSPSNKVTEKGKDVELRCDPISGHTALYWYRQSLGQGLEFLIYFQGNSAPDKSGLPSDRFSAERTGGSVSTLTIQRTQQEDSAVYLCASSSKTGTGAGYTFGSGTRLTVV.